This passage covers 25 T cell receptor beta chains from one sample sequenced in a study of T-cell reconstitution after alpha-beta-depleted transplantation in children. Preparing the TCRbeta library involved the use of unique molecular identifiers. One entry per CDR3 protein, called by TCRdb with MiXCR from the PCR reads. The sample contains about a million distinct CDR3 sequences, 25% to 35% of which appear only once. Material: PBMCs, mostly from graft donor cells, obtained 360 days after TCRalphabeta/CD19-depleted stem cell transplant. These receptors came from a boy younger than two who had a stem cell transplant for SCID, so the T cells may come from the graft donor.

This clonotype was detected a few times. The chain recombines TRBV7-9 with TRBJ1-1, with D unclear. The germline V gene has CDR1 SEHNR and CDR2 FQNEAQ (reference sequence). This CDR3 is 16 amino acids long. Trimming removed 1 base at V and 1 base at J, with 13 bases between. CDR3 coding DNA: TGTGCCAGCAGCTTAGATCCGTGGCCAGAGAACACTGAAGCTTTCTTT. This gives the protein CASSLDPWPENTEAFF.

The chain employs TRBV12-5 and TRBJ1-1; D not resolved. The CDR3 extends over 15 amino acids. Per germline, CDR1 LGHNT and CDR2 FRNRAP. The ends were cut back, 6 bases at V and 1 base at J, with 15 bases in the middle. The CDR3 nucleotides read TGTGCTAGTGGACATAGCGGCGGGAGGAACACTGAAGCTTTCTTT. It specifies CASGHSGGRNTEAFF.

The chain combines TRBV28 with TRBJ2-7; 7 bases map to TRBD2. The CDR3 loop spans 16 amino acids. J gave up 1 base and V 4 bases, and 10 bases lay outside the gene matches. Germline CDR1 is MDHEN and CDR2 is SYDVKM. The CDR3 coding sequence is TGTGCCAGCAGTTCGCCTGAACTAGCGTGGTCCTACGAGCAGTACTTC. Translation: CASSSPELAWSYEQYF.

The gene calls are TRBV10-3 and TRBJ2-5, with TRBD1 matching 8 bases. This CDR3 comprises 13 residues. Germline V gene lookup returns CDR1 ENHRY and CDR2 SYGVKD. V gave up 8 bases and J gave up 2 bases; unmatched junction bases: 4. The CDR3 spells CAISRGHQETQYF. CDR3 coding DNA: TGTGCCATCTCCAGGGGGCATCAAGAGACCCAGTACTTC.

The table lists this clonotype with a few counts. This chain connects TRBV20-1 to TRBJ1-3, with no clear D. V lost 1 base and J lost 4, with 8 bases in between. The germline V gene has CDR1 DFQATT and CDR2 SNEGSKA (reference sequence). CDR3 size: 13 residues. This CDR3 is CSARAPGGNTIYF. CDR3 in DNA: TGCAGTGCTAGAGCTCCGGGGGGAAACACCATATATTTT.

This clonotype was recorded a few times. The chain employs TRBV10-2 and TRBJ2-4; D gene unclear. This CDR3 region has 15 residues. The germline V and J ends were trimmed by 2 bases and 0 bases, with 8 bases remaining between them. CDR1 is WSHSY and CDR2 is SAAADI in the germline V gene. The CDR3 protein is CASSEAQLAKNIQYF. The CDR3 region has the DNA TGCGCCAGCAGTGAGGCGCAGTTAGCCAAAAACATTCAGTACTTC.

The chain combines TRBV27 with TRBJ2-3; D perhaps matches TRBD1 (6 bases). Germline CDR1 and CDR2: MNHEY and SMNVEV (reference sequence). The CDR3 runs to 17 residues. The V gene lost 4 bases and the J gene lost 3 bases, with 20 bases spanning the gap. This chain's CDR3 is CASSSRTLQGDTDTQYF. DNA for the CDR3: TGTGCCAGCAGTTCTAGGACTTTACAGGGCGATACAGATACGCAGTATTTT.

V is TRBV29-1 and J is TRBJ1-1; 9 nucleotides agree with TRBD1. The ends lost 7 bases at V and 6 bases at J; junction bases unmatched: 12. Per the germline V gene, CDR1 is SQVTM and CDR2 is ANQGSEA. CDR3 length: 14 residues. The CDR3 DNA reads as TGCAGCGCTGAGGGGGACAGGGATATTTCTGAAGCTTTCTTT. This sequence encodes CSAEGDRDISEAFF.

V and J are TRBV5-1 and TRBJ2-5; D possibly uses TRBD1 or TRBD2 (5 bases each). The V end was cut by 1 base, the J end by 2 bases, with 18 bases between. CDR1 and CDR2 from the germline V gene are SGHRS and YFSETQ. The CDR3 extends over 17 amino acids. CDR3 nucleotides: TGCGCCAGCAGCTTGTCGGTACTGGGGGTCCGGCAAGAGACCCAGTACTTC. Residues: CASSLSVLGVRQETQYF. Full variable domain (remainder filled in from reference TRBV5-1 and TRBJ2-5): KAGVTQTPRYLIKTRGQQVTLSCSPISGHRSVSWYQQTPGQGLQFLFEYFSETQRNKGNFPGRFSGRQFSNSRSEMNVSTLELGDSALYLCASSLSVLGVRQETQYFGPGTRLLVL.

The chain links TRBV12-3 or TRBV12-4 to TRBJ2-5, with 10 positions matching TRBD2. This CDR3 is built from 18 residues. The V and J ends lost 1 base and 5 bases, in that order; junction bases with no gene match: 13. In DNA form, the CDR3 reads TGTGCCAGCAGTTTAGAAGTCGCGTCGTTAGCGGGGGGTGAGACCCAGTACTTC. This encodes CASSLEVASLAGGETQYF.

This clonotype was detected only a few times. The chain is built from TRBV4-1 and TRBJ2-5; D is possibly TRBD1 or TRBD2 (5 bases each). V was shortened by 1 base and J by 2 bases, with 11 bases between the two germline ends. CDR3 length: 15 amino acids. Germline CDR1 is MGHRA and CDR2 is YSYEKL. CDR3 sequence: CASSQVGAQQETQYF. The CDR3 region has the DNA TGCGCCAGCAGCCAAGTCGGGGCTCAACAAGAGACCCAGTACTTC.

This clonotype was seen more than once but under ten times. The V and J genes are TRBV19 and TRBJ2-3, with D maybe TRBD2 (5 bases). The germline CDR1 and CDR2 sequences are LNHDA and SQIVND (reference sequence). This CDR3 comprises 14 residues. The V end was cut by 3 bases, the J end by 0 bases, with 7 bases between. CDR3 in amino acids: CASSIQRSTDTQYF. CDR3 coding DNA: TGTGCCAGTAGTATCCAGCGGAGCACAGATACGCAGTATTTT.

V and J are TRBV6-7 and TRBJ2-1, with D perhaps matching TRBD2 (6 bases). TRBV6-7 is given ORF status, its function remaining uncertain. The CDR3 extends over 14 amino acids. Trimming left V 6 bases short and J 6 bases short, with 15 bases between. CDR3 loop: CASSLAWPSNEQFF. The CDR3 bases are TGTGCCAGCAGCCTAGCGTGGCCCAGCAATGAGCAGTTCTTC.

V usage is TRBV5-1 and J usage is TRBJ2-7; a possible D gene is TRBD2 (5 bases). The CDR3 has 14 residues. Germline V gives CDR1 SGHRS, CDR2 YFSETQ. Trimming stripped 0 bases from V and 5 bases from J, with 12 bases between. CDR3 residues: CASSLEARRNEQYF. In DNA form, the CDR3 reads TGCGCCAGCAGCTTGGAGGCCAGGAGGAACGAGCAGTACTTC. Complete variable domain (other parts from reference TRBV5-1 and TRBJ2-7): KAGVTQTPRYLIKTRGQQVTLSCSPISGHRSVSWYQQTPGQGLQFLFEYFSETQRNKGNFPGRFSGRQFSNSRSEMNVSTLELGDSALYLCASSLEARRNEQYFGPGTRLTVT.

The chain uses TRBV6-1 and TRBJ2-7; D perhaps matches TRBD1 (6 bases). Germline lookup yields CDR1 MNHNS and CDR2 SASEGT. CDR3 length: 13 residues. V was trimmed by 10 bases and J by 3 bases, leaving 16 bases between them. Here the CDR3 reads CATTSDSDYEQYF. In DNA form, the CDR3 reads TGTGCCACCACGTCGGACAGCGACTACGAGCAGTACTTC.

The chain combines TRBV2 with TRBJ2-1; TRBD1 is a possible D gene (6 bases). The CDR3 is 14 residues long. The V gene lost 6 bases and the J gene lost 7 bases, with 16 bases spanning the gap. Germline CDR1 reads SNHLY; CDR2 reads FYNNEI. CDR3 amino acids: CASRPYRAQNEQFF. The CDR3 bases are TGTGCCAGCAGGCCCTACAGGGCACAGAATGAGCAGTTCTTC.

A few counts support this clonotype. The J gene is TRBJ2-5, the V gene TRBV5-1; TRBD1 might be the D (7 bases). Trimming left V 4 bases short and J 5 bases short, with 21 bases between. This CDR3 region has 16 residues. The germline V gene encodes CDR1 SGHRS and CDR2 YFSETQ. The CDR3 sequence is CASSLGRDRGRETQYF. DNA of the CDR3: TGCGCCAGCAGCCTAGGGCGGGACAGAGGTCGGGAGACCCAGTACTTC.

This clonotype has a handful of counts. The CDR3 DNA reads TGTGCCAGCAGCTTAGGAACAGGGGGAAGACGAGGCCGAAAGCCCCAGCATTTT. This translates into CASSLGTGGRRGRKPQHF. The chain carries TRBV7-3 and TRBJ1-5, with TRBD1 matching over 8 bases. The trim removed 2 bases at V and 8 bases at J, leaving 17 bases unmatched. Germline loops: CDR1 SGHTA, CDR2 FQGTGA. This CDR3 region has 18 residues.

The chain is built from TRBV7-9 and TRBJ1-2, with D uncertain. Per the germline V gene, CDR1 is SEHNR and CDR2 is FQNEAQ (reference sequence). V lost 1 base, J lost 3 bases, and 12 bases lay in between. The CDR3 runs 15 residues. The CDR3: CASSLDDSRHYGYTF. The CDR3 DNA reads TGTGCCAGCAGCTTAGACGACTCGCGGCACTATGGCTACACCTTC.

This clonotype was detected only a few times. The genes are TRBV9 and TRBJ2-7; no reliable D call. Germline V CDR1 and CDR2: SGDLS, YYNGEE. The CDR3 spans 14 residues. V lost 0 bases, J lost 4 bases, and 11 bases lay in between. The CDR3 DNA sequence: TGTGCCAGCAGCGTAGATGCCTTCTATTACGAGCAGTACTTC. Protein product: CASSVDAFYYEQYF.

This clonotype was found a few times. The chain employs TRBV4-1 and TRBJ2-1; tentatively, D is TRBD2 (5 bases). There are 15 residues in the CDR3. V gave up 4 bases and J gave up 8 bases, with 18 bases separating them. Germline V gene data show CDR1 as MGHRA and CDR2 as YSYEKL. The CDR3 nucleotides read TGCGCCAGCAGCCGCTATTTAAGGACTGGCGATGAGCAGTTCTTC. Its protein product is CASSRYLRTGDEQFF.

A few counts support this clonotype. Germline is not matched at one junction end, which may reflect a read error. The chain combines TRBV5-1 with TRBJ2-7, with 11 positions matching TRBD2. The CDR3 is made up of 15 amino acids. CDR1 and CDR2 (germline): SGHRS, YFSETQ. As DNA, the CDR3 is TGTGCCAGCAGCTTAGCGGGGGGGAGTACGTACGAGCAGTACTTC. It encodes CASSLAGGSTYEQYF. Looking up the rest from reference TRBV5-1 and TRBJ2-7 gives the full variable domain: KAGVTQTPRYLIKTRGQQVTLSCSPISGHRSVSWYQQTPGQGLQFLFEYFSETQRNKGNFPGRFSGRQFSNSRSEMNVSTLELGDSALYLCASSLAGGSTYEQYFGPGTRLTVT.

The chain is built from TRBV18 and TRBJ2-7; D remains unclear. Trimming removed 2 bases at V and 3 bases at J, with 17 bases between. The CDR3 spans 16 residues. Germline loops: CDR1 KGHSH, CDR2 LQKENI. DNA of the CDR3: TGTGCCAGCTCACCAATCGGTCTCCACACGGGCTACGAGCAGTACTTC. Amino acids: CASSPIGLHTGYEQYF.

This clonotype turned up a few times. The V and J genes are TRBV7-9 and TRBJ1-4; 9 nucleotides agree with TRBD1. Trimming cost V 6 bases and J 8 bases; bases outside gene matches: 13. CDR1 is SEHNR, CDR2 FQNEAQ, per germline (reference sequence). This CDR3 contains 16 residues. The CDR3 protein is CASSSNSRDRAEKLFF. The CDR3 region has the DNA TGTGCCAGCAGTTCCAATTCCCGGGACAGGGCGGAAAAACTGTTTTTT. The variable domain in full, completed from reference TRBV7-9 and TRBJ1-4, reads DTGVSQNPRHKITKRGQNVTFRCDPISEHNRLYWYRQTLGQGPEFLTYFQNEAQLEKSRLLSDRFSAERPKGSFSTLEIQRTEQGDSAMYLCASSSNSRDRAEKLFFGSGTQLSVL.

This clonotype was seen a handful of times. The gene calls are TRBV27 and TRBJ2-1; 8 bases fit TRBD2. The germline gives CDR1 MNHEY, CDR2 SMNVEV (reference sequence). The CDR3 length is 15 residues. V shed 1 base and J 5 bases; nucleotides not matched to a gene: 4. The CDR3 loop is CASSLYGGANNEQFF. The CDR3 DNA follows: TGTGCCAGCAGTTTATACGGGGGGGCCAACAATGAGCAGTTCTTC.